This TCR beta chain derives from a study of OX40 agonist ivuxolimab in advanced cancers. About the research overall: The treatment was a fully human IgG2 OX40 agonist, ivuxolimab.

Overall study results and limits: In general, CD8+ T cells held more expanded clones than CD4+ did, on average.

A few counts support this clone. Its antigen is unknown. Germline values: CDR1 SEHNR, CDR2 FQNEAQ (reference sequence). The CDR3 has 15 residues. The V end was cut by 5 bases, the J end by 3 bases, with 14 bases between. This table comes from immunoSEQ multiplex PCR, and its TCRdb copy is limited to in-frame clones, with some not included. The sample has thousands of clones, roughly 90% seen once. The TCR was taken from an adult with an advanced solid tumor such as melanoma, head and neck, liver or kidney cancer. The material sequenced was CD4+ or CD8+ T cells sorted from blood, taken in a trial of the OX40 agonist ivuxolimab. The rearrangement joins TRBV7-9 to TRBJ2-4; D is ambiguous. The CDR3 DNA follows: TGTGCCAGCAGCCTGGTCCTCTCGATCAAAAACATTCAGTACTTC. The encoded protein is CASSLVLSIKNIQYF.